The clone carrying this TCR beta chain was recorded a few times. This sample is part of a study of blood T cells in healthy people across ages. Trimming took 0 bases from V and 6 from J, leaving 26 bases between them. The CDR3 is 19 amino acids. Germline V lookup: CDR1 LGHDT, CDR2 YNNKEL (reference sequence). A J-beta primer mix and a sample-barcoded 5' primer were used in a second PCR of roughly 6 to 12 cycles. TCRdb reanalysed the 5' RACE reads using MiXCR and keeps one entry per CDR3 protein. The profile shows 1.5 million to 2 million distinct CDR3 sequences, roughly 27% of them singletons. Material for sequencing was blood. The sequence was collected from a woman in her 30s in good health. The rearrangement links TRBV3-1 to TRBJ1-2, with a possible D match to TRBD1 (5 bases). CDR3 region: CASSQDYRRKTIAWNGYTF. Here the CDR3 DNA reads TGTGCCAGCAGCCAAGATTACAGGCGGAAAACAATTGCCTGGAATGGCTACACCTTC.